The 19 T cell receptor beta chains below were found in one sample sequenced in a study of blood T cell repertoires in COVID-19. Clones were sequenced by immunoSEQ multiplex PCR, and TCRdb holds only the in-frame ones, with some missing. The sample shows about 230,000 clones, around 83% of them seen only once. Sequencing was carried out using peripheral blood. These receptor sequences come from a woman in her fifties or sixties with acute or convalescent COVID-19.

J is TRBJ2-3 and V is TRBV28; 9 nucleotides align to TRBD1. The ends lost 5 bases at V and 0 bases at J; junction bases unmatched: 15. The CDR3 loop spans 19 amino acids. CDR1 is MDHEN and CDR2 is SYDVKM in the germline V gene. CDR3 DNA sequence: TGTGCCAGCAGTGGTTTCCCACAGGGGGCGGCCGCTAGCACAGATACGCAGTATTTT. Its translation: CASSGFPQGAAASTDTQYF.

This chain joins TRBV7-9 and TRBJ1-4, with 10 bases fitting TRBD1. Germline CDR1 and CDR2: SEHNR and FQNEAQ (reference sequence). The CDR3 length is 17 residues. Trimming at V came to 4 bases and at J to 7 bases, leaving 12 bases not matched to a gene. The CDR3 here is CASSSGTGAEEGEKLFF. The CDR3 nucleotides are TGTGCCAGCAGCTCGGGGACAGGGGCAGAAGAGGGTGAAAAACTGTTTTTT. Combining the CDR3 with reference TRBV7-9 and TRBJ1-4 gives the whole variable domain DTGVSQNPRHKITKRGQNVTFRCDPISEHNRLYWYRQTLGQGPEFLTYFQNEAQLEKSRLLSDRFSAERPKGSFSTLEIQRTEQGDSAMYLCASSSGTGAEEGEKLFFGSGTQLSVL.

This clone was picked up a small number of times. This chain connects TRBV25-1 to TRBJ2-7, with D hard to call. Germline values: CDR1 MGHDK, CDR2 SYGVNS. This CDR3 spans 14 amino acids. Deletions cut 4 bases from V and 3 bases from J, with 13 bases between. This CDR3 is CASSGLGRNYEQYF. In DNA, the CDR3 is TGTGCCAGCAGTGGCTTAGGCAGGAACTACGAGCAGTACTTC.

V is TRBV18 and J is TRBJ1-1, with TRBD1 matching 8 bases. CDR1 is KGHSH, CDR2 LQKENI, per germline. The CDR3 is 17 residues long. V was clipped by 2 bases and J by 1 base; unmatched bases: 9. The CDR3 sequence is CASSPFGRGRGNTEAFF. CDR3 in DNA: TGTGCCAGCTCACCATTCGGCAGGGGGCGGGGGAACACTGAAGCTTTCTTT.

The chain joins TRBV27 to TRBJ2-7; weak D call: TRBD2 (7 bases). The ends were cut back, 5 bases at V and 2 bases at J, with 19 bases in the middle. Germline CDR1 and CDR2: MNHEY and SMNVEV (reference sequence). There are 16 residues in the CDR3. CDR3 protein: CASSLAGEGTTYEQYF. DNA of the CDR3: TGTGCCAGCAGTCTCGCCGGGGAGGGGACAACCTACGAGCAGTACTTC.

The rearrangement joins TRBV28 to TRBJ2-1, with 7 nucleotides matching TRBD2. The germline V gene encodes CDR1 MDHEN and CDR2 SYDVKM. J gave up 9 bases and V 5 bases, and 13 bases lay outside the gene matches. The CDR3 runs to 15 residues. CDR3 nucleotide sequence: TGTGCCAGCAGTCCGAGACTAGCTCCAAGGTTTGAGCAGTTCTTC. Translation gives CASSPRLAPRFEQFF.

The chain carries TRBV4-2 and TRBJ2-3, with 16 bases fitting TRBD2. The junction had 4 bases not matched to a gene; V was cut back by 4 bases and J by 0 bases. The V gene's germline CDR1 is LGHNA and CDR2 YNFKEQ. The CDR3 is made up of 18 amino acids. The CDR3 here is CASSPGLAGGRSTDTQYF. The CDR3, as DNA: TGTGCCAGCAGCCCGGGACTAGCGGGGGGGCGGAGCACAGATACGCAGTATTTT.

The V call is TRBV14, the J call TRBJ2-3; 15 nucleotides agree with TRBD2. Germline trimming cut 4 bases from V and 11 bases from J; bases unmatched to any gene: 4. From germline, CDR1 is SGHDN and CDR2 FVKESK. The CDR3 contains 14 residues. The CDR3 loop is CASSLGLAGGRQYF. CDR3 sequence (DNA): TGTGCCAGCAGCCTGGGACTAGCGGGAGGAAGGCAGTATTTT.

This chain connects TRBV5-4 to TRBJ2-1; D may be TRBD2 (6 bases). The germline CDR1 and CDR2 sequences are SGHNT and YYREEE (reference sequence). The CDR3 is made up of 16 amino acids. V was trimmed by 1 base and J by 5 bases, leaving 16 bases between them. In nucleotides, the CDR3 is TGTGCCAGCAGCTTGAAGTCTGGAGGGGCCCACAATGAGCAGTTCTTC. Residues: CASSLKSGGAHNEQFF.

Only one count was recorded for this clone. This chain links TRBV6-2 or TRBV6-3 with TRBJ2-1; perhaps TRBD2 as D (5 bases). Germline CDR1 reads MNHEY; CDR2 reads SVGEGT. V lost 4 bases to trimming and J lost 8 bases, with 15 bases between them. The length of the CDR3 is 14 residues. The DNA of the CDR3 is TGTGCCAGCAGTTCGGGATCCCTTGCCGATGAGCAGTTCTTC. Its translation is CASSSGSLADEQFF.

The table lists this clone with a count of one. V usage is TRBV27 and J usage is TRBJ1-2; no definite D call. With 3 bases removed from V and 6 bases from J, the gap between germline ends came to 8 bases. CDR1 and CDR2 (germline): MNHEY, SMNVEV (reference sequence). The CDR3 totals 12 residues. The CDR3 DNA sequence: TGTGCCAGCAGTTTTTTGGGCGATGGCTACACCTTC. This codes for CASSFLGDGYTF.

This clone was detected a few times. This rearrangement joins TRBV28 to TRBJ1-1; D call uncertain. Trimming removed 7 bases at V and 2 bases at J, with 14 bases between. CDR3 length: 14 amino acids. CDR1 MDHEN and CDR2 SYDVKM come from the germline V gene. The CDR3 spells CASTRWQGNTEAFF. Written as DNA, the CDR3 is TGTGCCAGCACGAGGTGGCAAGGAAACACTGAAGCTTTCTTT.

The rearrangement uses TRBV27 and TRBJ2-1, with a tentative D call TRBD1 (6 bases). Germline V gene lookup returns CDR1 MNHEY and CDR2 SMNVEV (reference sequence). The CDR3 is 15 residues long. V was pared by 5 bases and J by 9 bases, with 20 bases between. CDR3 sequence reads: CASSPRQVLGSEQFF. The CDR3 DNA reads as TGTGCCAGCAGTCCTCGACAGGTCCTGGGTAGTGAGCAGTTCTTC.

The sample holds a few counts of this clone. The gene calls are TRBV19 and TRBJ1-5; possibly TRBD1 for D (6 bases). V dropped 7 bases and J dropped 9 bases, with 10 bases sitting between them. The germline V gene has CDR1 LNHDA and CDR2 SQIVND (reference sequence). This CDR3 spans 11 amino acids. CDR3 in DNA: TGTGCCAGTACCTCCAGGGGGCCCCAGCATTTT. This gives the protein CASTSRGPQHF.

This clone was recorded once. The chain couples TRBV19 to TRBJ2-2; tentative D call: TRBD1 (6 bases). Germline CDR1 is LNHDA and CDR2 is SQIVND (reference sequence). V lost 7 bases, J lost 4 bases, and 10 bases lay in between. The CDR3 totals 13 residues. This chain's CDR3 is CASIKDSTGELFF. The CDR3, as DNA: TGTGCCAGTATCAAGGACAGCACCGGGGAGCTGTTTTTT.

V and J are TRBV6-6 and TRBJ1-1; D might be TRBD1 (6 bases). The germline V gene has CDR1 MNHNY and CDR2 SVGAGI (reference sequence). This CDR3 is built from 13 residues. V gave up 5 bases and J gave up 5 bases, with 12 bases separating them. CDR3 residues: CASSRKQGTEAFF. CDR3 bases: TGTGCCAGCAGTCGCAAACAGGGAACTGAAGCTTTCTTT.

This clone was seen once. The chain joins TRBV30 to TRBJ1-3; weak D call: TRBD1 (6 bases). This CDR3 is 17 amino acids long. V was cut by 4 bases and J by 0 bases, with 19 bases left in between. Germline V gene lookup returns CDR1 GTSNPN and CDR2 SVGIG (reference sequence). The CDR3 coding sequence is TGTGCCTGGACCTGGGGGCCTGACAGATTCTCTGGAAACACCATATATTTT. This translates into CAWTWGPDRFSGNTIYF.

The gene calls are TRBV19 and TRBJ1-2; 8 positions match TRBD1. V shed 5 bases and J 7 bases; nucleotides not matched to a gene: 3. CDR3 size: 12 residues. Looked up from germline, CDR1 is LNHDA and CDR2 is SQIVND (reference sequence). The CDR3 region has the DNA TGTGCCAGTAGTCCAGGGGGCAGTGGCTACACCTTC. Encoded protein: CASSPGGSGYTF.

This chain uses TRBV29-1 with TRBJ1-1; D is perhaps TRBD1 (6 bases). The CDR3 extends over 12 amino acids. Trimming shortened V by 7 bases and J by 6 bases, and 15 bases separated the two germline ends. Germline values: CDR1 SQVTM, CDR2 ANQGSEA. In nucleotides, the CDR3 is TGCAGCGCACGGAGGGGGAGGGCTGAAGCTTTCTTT. This encodes CSARRGRAEAFF.